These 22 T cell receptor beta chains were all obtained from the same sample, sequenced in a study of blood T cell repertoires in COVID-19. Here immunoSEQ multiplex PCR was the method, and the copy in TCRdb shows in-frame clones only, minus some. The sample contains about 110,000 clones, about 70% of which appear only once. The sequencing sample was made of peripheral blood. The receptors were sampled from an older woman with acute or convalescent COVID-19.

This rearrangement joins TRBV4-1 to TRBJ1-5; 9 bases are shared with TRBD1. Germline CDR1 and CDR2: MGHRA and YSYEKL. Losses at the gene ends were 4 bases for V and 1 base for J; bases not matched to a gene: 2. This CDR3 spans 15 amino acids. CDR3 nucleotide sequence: TGCGCCAGCAGCCGGGGACAGGGAAGCAATCAGCCCCAGCATTTT. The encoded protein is CASSRGQGSNQPQHF.

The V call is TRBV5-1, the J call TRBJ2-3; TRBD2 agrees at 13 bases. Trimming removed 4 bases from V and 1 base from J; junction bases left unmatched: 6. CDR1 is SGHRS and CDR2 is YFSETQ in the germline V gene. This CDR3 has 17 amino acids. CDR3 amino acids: CASSRGLAGARTDTQYF. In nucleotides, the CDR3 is TGCGCCAGCAGCCGCGGACTAGCGGGGGCCCGCACAGATACGCAGTATTTT.

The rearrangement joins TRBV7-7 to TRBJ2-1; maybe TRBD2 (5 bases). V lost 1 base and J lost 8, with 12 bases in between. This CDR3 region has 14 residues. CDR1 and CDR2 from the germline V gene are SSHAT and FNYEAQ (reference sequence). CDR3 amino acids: CASSLVSGVDEQFF. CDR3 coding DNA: TGTGCCAGCAGCTTAGTATCCGGGGTCGATGAGCAGTTCTTC.

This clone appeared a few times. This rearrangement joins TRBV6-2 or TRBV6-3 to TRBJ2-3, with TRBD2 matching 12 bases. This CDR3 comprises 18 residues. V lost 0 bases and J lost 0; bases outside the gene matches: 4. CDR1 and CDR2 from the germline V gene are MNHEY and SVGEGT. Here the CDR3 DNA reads TGTGCCAGCAGTTACTCCCCTGGACTAGCGGGGAGCACAGATACGCAGTATTTT. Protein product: CASSYSPGLAGSTDTQYF.

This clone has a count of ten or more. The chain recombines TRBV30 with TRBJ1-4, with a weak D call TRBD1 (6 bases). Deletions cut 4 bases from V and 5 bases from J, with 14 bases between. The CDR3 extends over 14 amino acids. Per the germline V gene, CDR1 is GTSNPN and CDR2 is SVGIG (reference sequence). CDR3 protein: CAWNRGQVNEKLFF. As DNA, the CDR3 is TGTGCCTGGAATCGGGGACAAGTAAATGAAAAACTGTTTTTT.

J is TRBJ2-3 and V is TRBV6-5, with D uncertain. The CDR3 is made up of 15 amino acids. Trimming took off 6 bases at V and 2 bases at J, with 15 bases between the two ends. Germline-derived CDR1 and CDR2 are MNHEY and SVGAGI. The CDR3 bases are TGTGCCAGCAGCCCCACGAGCCCCGTCACAGATACGCAGTATTTT. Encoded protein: CASSPTSPVTDTQYF.

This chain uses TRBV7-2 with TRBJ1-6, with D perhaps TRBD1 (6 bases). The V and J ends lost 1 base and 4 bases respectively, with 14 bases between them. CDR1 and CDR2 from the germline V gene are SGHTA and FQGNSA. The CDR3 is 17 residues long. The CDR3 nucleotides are TGTGCCAGCAGCTTAGTAGCGGGACATACTTATAATTCACCCCTCCACTTT. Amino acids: CASSLVAGHTYNSPLHF.

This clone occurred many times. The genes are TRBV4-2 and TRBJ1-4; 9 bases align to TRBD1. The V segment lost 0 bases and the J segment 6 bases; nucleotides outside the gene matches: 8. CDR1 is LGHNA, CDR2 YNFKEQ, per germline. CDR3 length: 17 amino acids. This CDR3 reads CASSQDSGQGIDEKLFF. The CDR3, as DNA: TGTGCCAGCAGCCAAGATAGTGGACAGGGGATCGATGAAAAACTGTTTTTT.

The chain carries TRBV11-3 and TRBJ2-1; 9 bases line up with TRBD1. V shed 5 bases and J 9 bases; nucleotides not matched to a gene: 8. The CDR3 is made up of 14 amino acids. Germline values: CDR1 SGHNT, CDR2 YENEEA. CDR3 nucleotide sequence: TGTGCCAGCAGCCCACAGGGGGCTCTACTTGAGCAGTTCTTC. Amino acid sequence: CASSPQGALLEQFF.

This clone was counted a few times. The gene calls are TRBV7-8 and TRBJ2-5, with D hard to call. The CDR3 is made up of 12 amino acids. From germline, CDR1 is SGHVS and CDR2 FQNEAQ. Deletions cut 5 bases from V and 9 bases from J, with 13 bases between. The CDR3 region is CASSRQESAQYF. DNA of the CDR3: TGTGCCAGCAGCCGCCAAGAGTCGGCCCAGTACTTC.

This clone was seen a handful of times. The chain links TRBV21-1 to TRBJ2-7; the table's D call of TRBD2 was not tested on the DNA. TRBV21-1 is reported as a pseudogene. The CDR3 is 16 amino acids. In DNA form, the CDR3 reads TGTGCCAGCAGCATTCCTTTGACTAGCGGGGGTACCGAGCAGTACTTC. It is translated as CASSIPLTSGGTEQYF.

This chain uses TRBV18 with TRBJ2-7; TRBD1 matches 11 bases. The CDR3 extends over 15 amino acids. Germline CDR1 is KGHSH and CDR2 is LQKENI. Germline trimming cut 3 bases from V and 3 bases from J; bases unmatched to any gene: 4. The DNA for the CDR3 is TGTGCCAGCTCACCCGGGACAGGGGGAATCTACGAGCAGTACTTC. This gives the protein CASSPGTGGIYEQYF.

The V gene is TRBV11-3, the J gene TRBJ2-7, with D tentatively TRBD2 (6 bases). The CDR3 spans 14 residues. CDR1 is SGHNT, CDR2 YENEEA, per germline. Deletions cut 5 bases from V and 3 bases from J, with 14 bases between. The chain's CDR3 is CASSPDGGSYEQYF. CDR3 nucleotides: TGTGCCAGCAGCCCCGACGGAGGGAGCTACGAGCAGTACTTC. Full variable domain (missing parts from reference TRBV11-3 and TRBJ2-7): EAGVVQSPRYKIIEKKQPVAFWCNPISGHNTLYWYLQNLGQGPELLIRYENEEAVDDSQLPKDRFSAERLKGVDSTLKIQPAELGDSAVYLCASSPDGGSYEQYFGPGTRLTVT.

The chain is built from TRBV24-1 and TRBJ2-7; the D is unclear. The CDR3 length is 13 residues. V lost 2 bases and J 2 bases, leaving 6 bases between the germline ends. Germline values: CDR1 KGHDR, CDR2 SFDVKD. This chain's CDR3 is CATSDSGPYEQYF. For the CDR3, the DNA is TGTGCCACCAGTGATTCGGGTCCCTACGAGCAGTACTTC.

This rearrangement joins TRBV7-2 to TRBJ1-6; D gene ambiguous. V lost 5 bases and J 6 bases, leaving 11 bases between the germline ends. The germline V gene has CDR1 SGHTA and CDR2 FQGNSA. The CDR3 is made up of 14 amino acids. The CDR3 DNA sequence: TGTGCCAGCAGCCCCGACAACTCTAATTCACCCCTCCACTTT. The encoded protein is CASSPDNSNSPLHF.

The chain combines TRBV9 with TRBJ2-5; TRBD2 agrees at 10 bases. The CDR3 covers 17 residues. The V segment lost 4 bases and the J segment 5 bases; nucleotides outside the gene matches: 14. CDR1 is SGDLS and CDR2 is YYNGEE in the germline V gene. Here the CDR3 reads CASSPRPFSGGQETQYF. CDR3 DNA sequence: TGTGCCAGCAGCCCAAGACCTTTTAGCGGGGGGCAGGAGACCCAGTACTTC.

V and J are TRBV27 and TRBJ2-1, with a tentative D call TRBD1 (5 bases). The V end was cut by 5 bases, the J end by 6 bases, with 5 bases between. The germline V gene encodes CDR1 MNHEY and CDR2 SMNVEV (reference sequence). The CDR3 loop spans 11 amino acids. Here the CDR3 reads CASSRGNEQFF. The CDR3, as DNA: TGTGCCAGCAGTAGGGGCAATGAGCAGTTCTTC.

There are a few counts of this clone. CDR3 in DNA: TGCGCCAGCAGCCCCGGGTGGGGCCTTACCTACGAGCAGTACTTC. Encoded protein: CASSPGWGLTYEQYF. The rearrangement joins TRBV10-1 to TRBJ2-7, with D tentatively TRBD1 (5 bases). There are 15 residues in the CDR3. The V end lost 6 bases, the J end lost 2 bases, and 17 bases lay between the germline ends. Germline lookup yields CDR1 WNHNN and CDR2 SYGVQD (reference sequence).

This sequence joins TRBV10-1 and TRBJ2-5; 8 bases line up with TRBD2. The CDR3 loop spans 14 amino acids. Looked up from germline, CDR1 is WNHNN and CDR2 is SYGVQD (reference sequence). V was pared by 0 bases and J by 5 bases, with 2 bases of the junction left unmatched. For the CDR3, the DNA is TGCGCCAGCAGTGAGTCGCGCGGGGGGGAGACCCAGTACTTC. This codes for CASSESRGGETQYF.

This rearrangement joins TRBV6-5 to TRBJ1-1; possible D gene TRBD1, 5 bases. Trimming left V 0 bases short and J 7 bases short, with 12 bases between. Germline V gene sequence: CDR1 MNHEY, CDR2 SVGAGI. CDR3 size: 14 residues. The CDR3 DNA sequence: TGTGCCAGCAGTTACTCGCGGGGGGGTGTTGAAGCTTTCTTT. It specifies CASSYSRGGVEAFF.

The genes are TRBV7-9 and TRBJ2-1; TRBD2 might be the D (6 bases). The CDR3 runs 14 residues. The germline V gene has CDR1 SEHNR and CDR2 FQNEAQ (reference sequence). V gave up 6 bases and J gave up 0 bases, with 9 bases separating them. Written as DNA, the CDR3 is TGTGCCAGCAGTCGCGGGGACTCCTACAATGAGCAGTTCTTC. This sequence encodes CASSRGDSYNEQFF.

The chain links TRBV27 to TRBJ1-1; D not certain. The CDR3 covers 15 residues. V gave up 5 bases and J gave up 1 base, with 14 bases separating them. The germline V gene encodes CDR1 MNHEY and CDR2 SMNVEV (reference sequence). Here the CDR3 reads CASSRKGDGNTEAFF. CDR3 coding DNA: TGTGCCAGCAGTCGGAAAGGAGATGGGAACACTGAAGCTTTCTTT.